The 27 T cell receptor beta chains below were found in one sample sequenced in a study of blood T cell dynamics during melanoma immunotherapy. Indicated time point: week 3, after first cycle of checkpoint inhibitor. The table came from immunoSEQ multiplex PCR; TCRdb's copy has only in-frame clones and leaves some out. The sample contains about 8,800 clones, less than 90% of which appear only once. The specimen was blood, collected from a patient treated with checkpoint blockade. These receptors were obtained from a human donor with melanoma.

The V gene is TRBV11-3, the J gene TRBJ1-1; D remains unclear. Germline lookup yields CDR1 SGHNT and CDR2 YENEEA. Trimming took 3 bases from V and 4 from J, leaving 6 bases between them. The CDR3 sequence is 12 residues long. In nucleotides, the CDR3 is TGTGCCAGCAGCTTTAGTGGCACTGAAGCTTTCTTT. It yields the protein CASSFSGTEAFF.

The chain links TRBV5-1 to TRBJ1-3; D unresolved. Germline V gene lookup returns CDR1 SGHRS and CDR2 YFSETQ. V was clipped by 3 bases and J by 0 bases, with 13 bases between them. This CDR3 contains 16 residues. The chain's CDR3 is CASSSSGPISGNTIYF. DNA for the CDR3: TGCGCCAGCAGCTCCTCAGGACCCATCTCTGGAAACACCATATATTTT. The whole variable domain, filled in from reference TRBV5-1 and TRBJ1-3, reads KAGVTQTPRYLIKTRGQQVTLSCSPISGHRSVSWYQQTPGQGLQFLFEYFSETQRNKGNFPGRFSGRQFSNSRSEMNVSTLELGDSALYLCASSSSGPISGNTIYFGEGSWLTVV.

This rearrangement joins TRBV18 to TRBJ1-1; D possibly corresponds to TRBD1 (5 bases). This CDR3 has 18 residues. The V gene's germline CDR1 is KGHSH and CDR2 LQKENI. V shed 2 bases and J shed 1 base, with 20 bases lying between them. CDR3: CASSPTLRGSSENTEAFF. CDR3 in DNA: TGTGCCAGCTCACCAACCCTCCGGGGGAGTTCCGAGAACACTGAAGCTTTCTTT.

V usage is TRBV19 and J usage is TRBJ1-5; D is ambiguous. The length of the CDR3 is 12 residues. V lost 3 bases to trimming and J lost 5 bases, with 5 bases between them. Germline CDR1 and CDR2: LNHDA and SQIVND (reference sequence). The CDR3 here is CASSMYDQPQHF. For the CDR3, the DNA is TGTGCCAGTAGTATGTACGATCAGCCCCAGCATTTT.

The chain employs TRBV7-9 and TRBJ1-2; the D gene is possibly TRBD1 (5 bases). The germline V and J ends were trimmed by 5 bases and 1 base, with 14 bases remaining between them. Per the germline V gene, CDR1 is SEHNR and CDR2 is FQNEAQ (reference sequence). CDR3 length: 15 residues. DNA of the CDR3: TGTGCCAGCAGCCGCTCCTGGGGGATTAACTATGGCTACACCTTC. Encoded protein: CASSRSWGINYGYTF.

The chain employs TRBV7-9 and TRBJ2-1; tentative D call: TRBD1 (5 bases). V lost 5 bases and J 0 bases, leaving 11 bases between the germline ends. CDR1 SEHNR and CDR2 FQNEAQ come from the germline V gene (reference sequence). This CDR3 region has 15 residues. CDR3 coding DNA: TGTGCCAGCAGCGCTAGGGGTGCCTCCTACAATGAGCAGTTCTTC. Its translation is CASSARGASYNEQFF.

This clone was detected only once. The V call is TRBV13, the J call TRBJ1-2; D is unresolved. This CDR3 has 14 amino acids. The germline CDR1 and CDR2 sequences are PRHDT and FYEKMQ (reference sequence). With 0 bases removed from V and 5 bases from J, the gap between germline ends came to 10 bases. The CDR3 DNA follows: TGTGCCAGCAGCTTAGGGCAGATAATTTATGGCTACACCTTC. This gives the protein CASSLGQIIYGYTF. Looking up the rest from reference TRBV13 and TRBJ1-2 gives the full variable domain: AAGVIQSPRHLIKEKRETATLKCYPIPRHDTVYWYQQGPGQDPQFLISFYEKMQSDKGSIPDRFSAQQFSDYHSELNMSSLELGDSALYFCASSLGQIIYGYTFGSGTRLTVV.

The rearrangement joins TRBV18 to TRBJ1-1; perhaps TRBD1 as D (5 bases). The germline V and J ends were trimmed by 3 bases and 1 base, with 9 bases remaining between them. Germline lookup yields CDR1 KGHSH and CDR2 LQKENI. This CDR3 has 14 residues. CDR3 DNA: TGTGCCAGCTCACCGGCAGGGAAGAACACTGAAGCTTTCTTT. Its protein is CASSPAGKNTEAFF.

V gene TRBV7-3 combines with J gene TRBJ1-6, with D uncertain. Germline-derived CDR1 and CDR2 are SGHTA and FQGTGA. CDR3 length equals 13 residues. V gave up 6 bases and J gave up 8 bases, with 11 bases separating them. CDR3 in amino acids: CASSYDRDSPLHF. In DNA, the CDR3 is TGTGCCAGCAGTTACGACCGGGATTCACCCCTCCACTTT.

The chain combines TRBV6-1 with TRBJ1-4; D is perhaps TRBD1 (5 bases). The V end lost 4 bases, the J end lost 6 bases, and 15 bases lay between the germline ends. The CDR3 is made up of 15 amino acids. Germline CDR1 MNHNS, CDR2 SASEGT. CDR3 amino acids: CASSVLAKQDEKLFF. In DNA, the CDR3 is TGTGCCAGCAGTGTATTGGCAAAACAGGATGAAAAACTGTTTTTT.

V and J are TRBV5-4 and TRBJ2-2, with TRBD2 matching 7 bases. With V trimmed by 0 bases and J by 7 bases, 0 bases remained unmatched. Germline V gene lookup returns CDR1 SGHNT and CDR2 YYREEE (reference sequence). CDR3 length equals 13 residues. The CDR3 sequence is CASSLAGGGELFF. The CDR3 DNA is TGTGCCAGCAGCTTGGCGGGGGGCGGGGAGCTGTTTTTT.

In DNA form, the CDR3 reads TGCGCCAGCAGCCAAGATCGCCTTAGCAATCAGCCCCAGCATTTT. Its protein is CASSQDRLSNQPQHF. This chain links TRBV4-1 with TRBJ1-5; no reliable D call. The ends were cut back, 0 bases at V and 0 bases at J, with 6 bases in the middle. The V gene's germline CDR1 is MGHRA and CDR2 YSYEKL. This CDR3 comprises 15 residues.

This clone was recorded only once. The chain has TRBV19 and TRBJ2-7; TRBD2 might be the D (6 bases). Germline CDR1 and CDR2: LNHDA and SQIVND (reference sequence). The CDR3 sequence is 16 residues long. Trimming took 10 bases from V and 4 from J, leaving 26 bases between them. In nucleotides, the CDR3 is TGTGCCATTCTGCTTGGAGGGGAGGACGAGGGATACGAGCAGTACTTC. Protein sequence: CAILLGGEDEGYEQYF.

This sequence joins TRBV2 and TRBJ2-1; possible D gene TRBD2, 6 bases. Trimming took 2 bases from V and 2 from J, leaving 10 bases between them. In germline, CDR1 is SNHLY, CDR2 FYNNEI. This CDR3 is 15 amino acids long. The DNA of the CDR3 is TGTGCCAGCAGTGAATGGGGACTCGCCTACAATGAGCAGTTCTTC. This encodes CASSEWGLAYNEQFF.

The genes are TRBV25-1 and TRBJ2-5, with unresolved D. The J call is in doubt because the DNA end fits TRBJ2-7 better. Germline V gene sequence: CDR1 MGHDK, CDR2 SYGVNS. This CDR3 comprises 14 residues. For the CDR3, the DNA is TGTGCCAGCAGCCGAATTGGATCCTCCTACGAGCAGTACTTC. Translation gives CASSRIGSSYEQYF.

V gene TRBV30 combines with J gene TRBJ1-2; TRBD1 might be the D (5 bases). Germline V gives CDR1 GTSNPN, CDR2 SVGIG (reference sequence). The CDR3 totals 14 residues. Trimming took 1 base from V and 6 from J, leaving 15 bases between them. CDR3 in DNA: TGTGCCTGGAGTGGTCGGGCAGGGAGCCATGGCTACACCTTC. Its protein is CAWSGRAGSHGYTF. Filled out from reference TRBV30 and TRBJ1-2, the complete variable domain reads SQTIHQWPATLVQPVGSPLSLECTVEGTSNPNLYWYRQAAGRGLQLLFYSVGIGQISSEVPQNLSASRPQDRQFILSSKKLLLSDSGFYLCAWSGRAGSHGYTFGSGTRLTVV.

The rearrangement links TRBV5-1 to TRBJ2-5; D remains unclear. V was clipped by 4 bases and J by 2 bases, with 9 bases between them. The CDR3 length is 13 residues. Germline V lookup: CDR1 SGHRS, CDR2 YFSETQ. In nucleotides, the CDR3 is TGCGCCAGCAGCCCGCCCACTCAAGAGACCCAGTACTTC. This gives the protein CASSPPTQETQYF.

This clone has just a few counts. The chain carries TRBV7-2 and TRBJ1-2, with D maybe TRBD1 (5 bases). Germline-derived CDR1 and CDR2 are SGHTA and FQGNSA. The CDR3 covers 14 residues. Trimming shortened V by 4 bases and J by 7 bases, and 16 bases separated the two germline ends. The CDR3: CASSWRGRGGGYTF. The CDR3 nucleotides read TGTGCCAGCAGCTGGAGAGGGAGGGGCGGTGGCTACACCTTC.

The chain carries TRBV10-3 and TRBJ2-7; perhaps TRBD2 as D (6 bases). The CDR3 runs to 15 residues. CDR1 and CDR2 from the germline V gene are ENHRY and SYGVKD. The V gene lost 6 bases and the J gene lost 0 bases, with 15 bases spanning the gap. The CDR3 bases are TGTGCCATCAGGCCCCGGGCGGGGACCTCCTACGAGCAGTACTTC. Translation: CAIRPRAGTSYEQYF.

The chain employs TRBV6-5 and TRBJ1-3; weak D call: TRBD1 (5 bases). V dropped 7 bases and J dropped 0 bases, with 7 bases sitting between them. CDR3 size: 13 residues. CDR1 and CDR2 (germline): MNHEY, SVGAGI. CDR3 region: CASKGASGNTIYF. The CDR3 nucleotides read TGTGCCAGCAAAGGGGCCTCTGGAAACACCATATATTTT.

The V gene is TRBV5-5, the J gene TRBJ1-1, with 9 bases that match TRBD1. CDR1 and CDR2 (germline): SGHKS, YYEKEE (reference sequence). The CDR3 spans 15 residues. J gave up 0 bases and V 1 base, and 1 base lay outside the gene matches. CDR3: CASSLTGGMNTEAFF. CDR3 nucleotide sequence: TGTGCCAGCAGCTTGACAGGGGGCATGAACACTGAAGCTTTCTTT. Using reference TRBV5-5 and TRBJ1-1 for the parts outside the CDR3, the full variable domain is DAGVTQSPTHLIKTRGQQVTLRCSPISGHKSVSWYQQVLGQGPQFIFQYYEKEERGRGNFPDRFSARQFPNYSSELNVNALLLGDSALYLCASSLTGGMNTEAFFGQGTRLTVV.

This chain links TRBV6-1 with TRBJ2-2, with D hard to call. V lost 4 bases to trimming and J lost 2 bases, with 8 bases between them. The CDR3 has 14 amino acids. Germline CDR1 MNHNS, CDR2 SASEGT. The CDR3 DNA is TGTGCCAGCAGTGTCCAGCTCAACACCGGGGAGCTGTTTTTT. Its translation is CASSVQLNTGELFF.

The chain employs TRBV13 and TRBJ1-2; D is undetermined. Germline assignment: CDR1 PRHDT and CDR2 FYEKMQ (reference sequence). V lost 5 bases, J lost 6 bases, and 13 bases lay in between. The CDR3 totals 13 residues. The CDR3 sequence: CASSARHVDGYTF. In DNA, the CDR3 is TGTGCCAGCAGCGCGCGACATGTCGATGGCTACACCTTC.

This chain connects TRBV29-1 to TRBJ1-1, with D tentatively TRBD1 (6 bases). V was pared by 3 bases and J by 3 bases, with 11 bases between. CDR3 length: 13 amino acids. Germline loops: CDR1 SQVTM, CDR2 ANQGSEA. The CDR3 nucleotides read TGCAGCGTTGACAAGGGGGGATACACTGAAGCTTTCTTT. Amino acid sequence: CSVDKGGYTEAFF.

The gene calls are TRBV7-9 and TRBJ1-6; the match to TRBD1 covers 7 bases. With V trimmed by 3 bases and J by 9 bases, 5 bases remained unmatched. In germline, CDR1 is SEHNR, CDR2 FQNEAQ (reference sequence). The CDR3 extends over 14 amino acids. CDR3 in amino acids: CASSFDRVLSPLHF. The CDR3 DNA is TGTGCCAGCAGCTTTGACAGGGTTCTTTCACCCCTCCACTTT. Supplemented by reference TRBV7-9 and TRBJ1-6, the full variable domain reads DTGVSQNPRHKITKRGQNVTFRCDPISEHNRLYWYRQTLGQGPEFLTYFQNEAQLEKSRLLSDRFSAERPKGSFSTLEIQRTEQGDSAMYLCASSFDRVLSPLHFGNGTRLTVT.

The chain is built from TRBV30 and TRBJ2-5; possibly TRBD2 for D (6 bases). The CDR3 runs to 15 residues. Germline V gene data show CDR1 as GTSNPN and CDR2 as SVGIG (reference sequence). V lost 4 bases, J lost 1 base, and 16 bases lay in between. CDR3: CAWTEGLSSQETQYF. In DNA form, the CDR3 reads TGTGCCTGGACCGAGGGACTGAGCTCCCAAGAGACCCAGTACTTC.

Comment on this clone: At one of its ends the junction is not consistent with the germline gene, which may arise from a read error. This chain links TRBV20-1 with TRBJ2-1; TRBD2 matches 8 bases. The CDR3 runs to 11 residues. Germline assignment: CDR1 DFQATT and CDR2 SNEGSKA (reference sequence). The DNA of the CDR3 is TGTAGCGGGGTGGATGACAATGAGCAGTTCTTC. It yields the protein CSGVDDNEQFF.